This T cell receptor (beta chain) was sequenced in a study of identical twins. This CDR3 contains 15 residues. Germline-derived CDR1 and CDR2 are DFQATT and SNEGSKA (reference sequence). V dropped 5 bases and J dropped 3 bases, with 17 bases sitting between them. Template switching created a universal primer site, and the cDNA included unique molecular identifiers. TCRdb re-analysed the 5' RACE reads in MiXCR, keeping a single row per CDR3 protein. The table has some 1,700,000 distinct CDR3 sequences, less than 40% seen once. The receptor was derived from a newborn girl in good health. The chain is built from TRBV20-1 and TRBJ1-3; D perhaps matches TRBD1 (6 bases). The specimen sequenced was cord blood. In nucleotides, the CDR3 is TGCAGTGCTGTGGGCAGGGGAGCTAGTGGAAACACCATATATTTT. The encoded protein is CSAVGRGASGNTIYF.